The rows below give T cell receptor beta chains drawn from one sample of a study of naive and memory T cell subsets. In TCRdb, the UMI-ligation and nested PCR reads were re-called with MiXCR into one record per CDR3 protein. The table has tens of thousands of distinct CDR3 sequences, around 6% seen once; the top ten hold 6.2%. Sequenced here: skin, sampled from a tuberculin skin test site. These receptors originate from an adult in good health. Both conserved end residues are trimmed from each CDR3.

V gene	J gene	CDR3 protein
TRBV11-2	TRBJ2-6	ASSLRSGSGANVLT
TRBV4-2	TRBJ2-3	ASSGIAGPTDTQY
TRBV12-3/TRBV12-4	TRBJ2-4	ASSPSISLGVAKNIQY
TRBV11-2	TRBJ2-2	ASSFPLAGTNTGELF
TRBV4-3	TRBJ2-4	ASSQSWTRTSQNIQY
TRBV7-2	TRBJ2-4	ASSAGTGNIQY
TRBV6-6	TRBJ1-5	ASSKRPGQGPYSNQPQH
TRBV7-4	TRBJ2-2	ASSSVAGNTGELF
TRBV4-1	TRBJ2-2	ASSQERSGAGELF
TRBV28	TRBJ2-1	ASSSGLAGGNEQF
TRBV4-3	TRBJ2-3	ASSQDWLARNTDTQY
TRBV28	TRBJ2-2	AINARTESNPNTGELF
TRBV25-1	TRBJ2-7	ASRETTEQY
TRBV19	TRBJ1-2	ASWGGIDYGYT
TRBV6-6	TRBJ2-7	ASSYGGSFEEQY
TRBV5-1	TRBJ2-1	ASSLQGPTYNEQF
TRBV5-4	TRBJ2-5	ASSYPWGAQETQY
TRBV20-1	TRBJ2-1	SARTSSGGGLSEQF
TRBV27	TRBJ2-5	ASSLIFSGSGETQY
TRBV29-1	TRBJ2-1	SVGRQGWMQF
TRBV27	TRBJ1-5	ASSREGNNQPQH
TRBV24-1	TRBJ1-1	ATSETGRIEAF
TRBV7-2	TRBJ2-5	ASSPKETQY
TRBV7-2	TRBJ2-3	ASRPPSTDTQY
TRBV15	TRBJ1-4	ATSRTVSTNEKLF
TRBV3-1	TRBJ2-5	ASSQGTGDQETQY
TRBV7-9	TRBJ2-1	ASSPTGDNEQF
TRBV29-1	TRBJ2-5	SVEETGPETQY
TRBV21-1	TRBJ2-7	ASSSNEGDGSSSYEQY
TRBV20-1	TRBJ2-2	SAIRDSNWHTGELF
TRBV27	TRBJ2-7	ATASPYEQY
TRBV7-8	TRBJ2-4	ASSLEGTKNIQY
TRBV9	TRBJ1-1	ASSVMGNTEAF
TRBV28	TRBJ2-7	ASSASGSPIITPGGSYEQY
TRBV4-3	TRBJ1-1	ASSQYGDSLAF
TRBV7-9	TRBJ2-2	ASSPPAGELF
TRBV3-1	TRBJ2-5	ASSQGPSGGETQY
TRBV7-6	TRBJ2-5	ASSKAGTGSRKTQY
TRBV20-1	TRBJ2-5	SANGQQQETQY
TRBV4-2	TRBJ2-5	ASSQAIQREY
TRBV13	TRBJ1-6	ASNNKSSYNSPLH
TRBV18	TRBJ1-6	ASSPQGAGYNSPLH